These T cell receptor beta chains were read from a single sample in a study of Ad26.COV2.S vaccination and SARS-CoV-2 variants. Repertoires were generated with immunoSEQ multiplex PCR, while TCRdb's copy carries only in-frame clones and drops some. The table lists fewer than 500,000 clones, roughly 88% of them singletons. Sequencing was performed on peripheral blood, taken in a trial of Ad26.COV2.S vaccine versus placebo. The receptor source for this set is a person between 18 and 65 years old who received the Ad26.COV2.S COVID-19 vaccine or a placebo. Each CDR3 is given with its conserved first and last residue. D genes are given only for firm matches. Some rows have no size entry. The others give once, few or many, or a class for an expanded clone.

CDR3: CASSFGSGTGQYF; DNA: TGTGCCAGCAGTTTTGGAAGCGGGACTGGGCAGTACTTC; J: TRBJ2-7; length: 13; D: TRBD2; size: once; V: TRBV27
CDR3: CASSEYVGTGSYEQYF; DNA: TGCGCCAGCAGTGAGTATGTGGGAACTGGATCCTACGAGCAGTACTTC; J: TRBJ2-7; length: 16; D: NA; size: NA; V: TRBV10-2
CDR3: CAISEAGDYGYTF; DNA: TGTGCCATCAGTGAGGCCGGGGACTATGGCTACACCTTC; J: TRBJ1-2; length: 13; D: NA; size: NA; V: TRBV10-3
CDR3: CASRMNTEAFF; DNA: TGTGCCAGCAGAATGAACACTGAAGCTTTCTTT; J: TRBJ1-1; length: 11; D: NA; size: NA; V: TRBV27
CDR3: CASTYDGNYGYTF; DNA: TGTGCCAGTACCTACGACGGGAACTATGGCTACACCTTC; J: TRBJ1-2; length: 13; D: NA; size: NA; V: TRBV19
CDR3: CASRTGNSNQPQHF; DNA: TGTGCCAGCAGAACGGGGAATAGCAATCAGCCCCAGCATTTT; J: TRBJ1-5; length: 14; D: NA; size: NA; V: TRBV5-5
CDR3: CASSRWTSVTDTQYF; DNA: TGTGCCAGCAGCCGCTGGACTAGCGTCACAGATACGCAGTATTTT; J: TRBJ2-3; length: 15; D: TRBD2; size: NA; V: TRBV7-2
CDR3: CASTGDVGTGGPGELFF; DNA: TGTGCCAGCACGGGGGACGTTGGGACAGGAGGTCCCGGGGAGCTGTTTTTT; J: TRBJ2-2; length: 17; D: TRBD1; size: NA; V: TRBV2
CDR3: CASSGTGLLAGVGETQYF; DNA: TGTGCCAGTAGTGGGACAGGGTTACTAGCGGGAGTAGGAGAGACCCAGTACTTC; J: TRBJ2-5; length: 18; D: TRBD2; size: NA; V: TRBV19
CDR3: CASDRQGFMDEQFF; DNA: TGTGCCAGTGACAGACAGGGCTTTATGGATGAGCAGTTCTTC; J: TRBJ2-1; length: 14; D: TRBD1; size: NA; V: TRBV28
CDR3: CAIRPGGSYNEQFF; DNA: TGTGCCATCAGGCCGGGAGGGTCCTACAATGAGCAGTTCTTC; J: TRBJ2-1; length: 14; D: TRBD2; size: once; V: TRBV10-3
CDR3: CASSGGYYSGRSTDTQYF; DNA: TGTGCCAGCAGTGGGGGCTACTATAGCGGGAGATCTACAGATACGCAGTATTTT; J: TRBJ2-3; length: 18; D: TRBD2; size: NA; V: TRBV28
CDR3: CASSVVAGEVDTQYF; DNA: TGTGCCAGCAGCGTAGTAGCGGGAGAGGTGGATACGCAGTATTTT; J: TRBJ2-3; length: 15; D: TRBD2; size: NA; V: TRBV9
CDR3: CATRARDYNEQFF; DNA: TGTGCCACCAGGGCCCGGGACTACAATGAGCAGTTCTTC; J: TRBJ2-1; length: 13; D: NA; size: NA; V: TRBV24-1
CDR3: CASSQEKGGDTEAFF; DNA: TGTGCCAGCAGCCAAGAGAAAGGGGGGGACACTGAAGCTTTCTTT; J: TRBJ1-1; length: 15; D: NA; size: NA; V: TRBV4-2
CDR3: CATSDRGNTLSGYTF; DNA: TGTGCCACCAGTGATCGGGGGAACACCTTGAGTGGCTACACCTTC; J: TRBJ1-2; length: 15; D: NA; size: NA; V: TRBV24-1
CDR3: CASSSFTSVSTDTQYF; DNA: TGTGCCAGCAGCTCTTTTACTAGCGTAAGCACAGATACGCAGTATTTT; J: TRBJ2-3; length: 16; D: TRBD2; size: once; V: TRBV7-2
CDR3: CASSVIQETQYF; DNA: TGTGCCAGCAGCGTAATACAAGAGACCCAGTACTTC; J: TRBJ2-5; length: 12; D: NA; size: NA; V: TRBV12-3/TRBV12-4
CDR3: CASYIRDRGGGYTF; DNA: TGTGCCAGCTACATACGGGACAGGGGAGGTGGCTACACCTTC; J: TRBJ1-2; length: 14; D: TRBD1; size: NA; V: TRBV28
CDR3: CASGLTGGTGELFF; DNA: TGTGCCAGCGGACTAACAGGAGGGACCGGGGAGCTGTTTTTT; J: TRBJ2-2; length: 14; D: NA; size: NA; V: TRBV7-2
CDR3: CASSSYSGKQFF; DNA: TGTGCCAGCAGTTCATATAGCGGGAAGCAGTTCTTC; J: TRBJ2-1; length: 12; D: TRBD2; size: NA; V: TRBV27
CDR3: CASSLRGQNTGELFF; DNA: TGTGCCAGCAGCCTCAGGGGACAGAACACCGGGGAGCTGTTTTTT; J: TRBJ2-2; length: 15; D: NA; size: NA; V: TRBV3-1/TRBV3-2
CDR3: CASSQDLAPDTYGYTF; DNA: TGCGCCAGCAGCCAAGATTTGGCGCCGGATACCTATGGCTACACCTTC; J: TRBJ1-2; length: 16; D: NA; size: NA; V: TRBV4-3
CDR3: CASSEGGSGRTETQYF; DNA: TGTGCCAGCAGTGAAGGTGGTAGCGGGAGGACAGAGACCCAGTACTTC; J: TRBJ2-5; length: 16; D: TRBD2; size: NA; V: TRBV25-1
CDR3: CASSSLAGGPYNEQFF; DNA: TGTGCCAGCAGTTCCCTAGCGGGAGGCCCTTACAATGAGCAGTTCTTC; J: TRBJ2-1; length: 16; D: TRBD2; size: NA; V: TRBV6-5
CDR3: CAISAPPTSGSSYNEQFF; DNA: TGTGCCATCAGTGCCCCCCCTACTAGCGGGAGCTCCTACAATGAGCAGTTCTTC; J: TRBJ2-1; length: 18; D: TRBD2; size: NA; V: TRBV10-3
CDR3: CASSIGTGWNTEAFF; DNA: TGTGCCAGCAGCATCGGGACAGGGTGGAACACTGAAGCTTTCTTT; J: TRBJ1-1; length: 15; D: TRBD1; size: NA; V: TRBV7-2
CDR3: CASSSGLLREETQYF; DNA: TGTGCCAGCAGCTCGGGACTTCTTCGGGAAGAGACCCAGTACTTC; J: TRBJ2-5; length: 15; D: NA; size: NA; V: TRBV11-2
CDR3: CASSLGQGGNIQYF; DNA: TGTGCCAGCAGTTTAGGGCAGGGAGGAAACATTCAGTACTTC; J: TRBJ2-4; length: 14; D: NA; size: NA; V: TRBV27
CDR3: CASRRQGSSGNTIYF; DNA: TGTGCCAGCAGACGACAGGGATCCTCTGGAAACACCATATATTTT; J: TRBJ1-3; length: 15; D: TRBD1; size: NA; V: TRBV28
CDR3: CASSTPGLAAYEQYF; DNA: TGTGCCAGCAGCACTCCGGGACTAGCGGCCTACGAGCAGTACTTC; J: TRBJ2-7; length: 15; D: TRBD2; size: NA; V: TRBV11-2
CDR3: CASSQVRSGSGYEQYF; DNA: TGTGCCAGCAGCCAAGTGCGTAGCGGGAGTGGGTACGAGCAGTACTTC; J: TRBJ2-7; length: 16; D: TRBD2; size: NA; V: TRBV14
CDR3: CASIFRGTGNTEAFF; DNA: TGTGCCAGTATCTTCCGGGGGACGGGGAACACTGAAGCTTTCTTT; J: TRBJ1-1; length: 15; D: NA; size: NA; V: TRBV19